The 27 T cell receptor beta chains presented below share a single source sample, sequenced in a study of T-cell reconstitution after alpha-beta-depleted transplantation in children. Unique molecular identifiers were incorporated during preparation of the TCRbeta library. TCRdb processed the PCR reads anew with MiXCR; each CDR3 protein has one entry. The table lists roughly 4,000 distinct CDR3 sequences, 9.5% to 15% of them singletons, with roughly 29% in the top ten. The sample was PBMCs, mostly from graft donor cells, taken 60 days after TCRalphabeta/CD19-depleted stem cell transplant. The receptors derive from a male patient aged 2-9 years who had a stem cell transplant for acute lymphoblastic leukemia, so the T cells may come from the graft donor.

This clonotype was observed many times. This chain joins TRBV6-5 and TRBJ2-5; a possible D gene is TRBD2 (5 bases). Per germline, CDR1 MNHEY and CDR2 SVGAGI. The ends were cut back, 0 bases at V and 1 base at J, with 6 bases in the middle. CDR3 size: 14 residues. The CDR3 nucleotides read TGTGCCAGCAGTTACTCCCGGGGCCAAGAGACCCAGTACTTC. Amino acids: CASSYSRGQETQYF.

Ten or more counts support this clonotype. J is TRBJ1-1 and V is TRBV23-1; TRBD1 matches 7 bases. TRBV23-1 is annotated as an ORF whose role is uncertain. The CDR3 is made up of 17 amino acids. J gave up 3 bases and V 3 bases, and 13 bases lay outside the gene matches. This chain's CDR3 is CASSHPDRALRHTEAFF. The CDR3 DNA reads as TGCGCCAGCAGTCACCCCGACAGGGCACTTCGGCACACTGAAGCTTTCTTT.

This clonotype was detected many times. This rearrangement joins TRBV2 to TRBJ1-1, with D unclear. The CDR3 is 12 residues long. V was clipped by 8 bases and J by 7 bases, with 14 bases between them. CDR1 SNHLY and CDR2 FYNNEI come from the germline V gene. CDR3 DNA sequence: TGTGCCAGCGCAATTGCGGTCCATGAAGCTTTCTTT. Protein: CASAIAVHEAFF.

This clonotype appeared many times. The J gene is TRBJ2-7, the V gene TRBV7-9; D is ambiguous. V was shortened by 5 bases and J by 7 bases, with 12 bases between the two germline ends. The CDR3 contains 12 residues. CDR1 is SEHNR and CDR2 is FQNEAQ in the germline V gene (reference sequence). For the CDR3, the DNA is TGTGCCAGCAGCCCGCCGGTAGATGAGCAGTACTTC. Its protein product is CASSPPVDEQYF.

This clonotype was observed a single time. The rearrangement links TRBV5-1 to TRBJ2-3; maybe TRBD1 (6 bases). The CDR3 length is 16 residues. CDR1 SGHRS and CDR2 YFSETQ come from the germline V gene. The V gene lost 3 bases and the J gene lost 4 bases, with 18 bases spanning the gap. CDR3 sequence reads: CASSSWTALIADTQYF. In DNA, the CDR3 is TGCGCCAGCAGCTCGTGGACAGCGTTAATCGCAGATACGCAGTATTTT.

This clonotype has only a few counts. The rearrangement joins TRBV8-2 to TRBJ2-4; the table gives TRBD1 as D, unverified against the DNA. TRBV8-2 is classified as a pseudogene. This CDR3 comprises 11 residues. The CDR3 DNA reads TGTGCTGAGCTAAGTGTCTTGGGGGAGTACTTC. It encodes CAELSVLGEYF.

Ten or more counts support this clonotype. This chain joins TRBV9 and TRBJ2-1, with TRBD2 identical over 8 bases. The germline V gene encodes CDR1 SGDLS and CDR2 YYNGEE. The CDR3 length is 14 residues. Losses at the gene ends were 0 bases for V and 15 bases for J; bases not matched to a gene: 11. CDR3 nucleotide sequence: TGTGCCAGCAGCGTAGCTTCTCTGGGTAGCGGGGTGTTCTTC. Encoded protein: CASSVASLGSGVFF.

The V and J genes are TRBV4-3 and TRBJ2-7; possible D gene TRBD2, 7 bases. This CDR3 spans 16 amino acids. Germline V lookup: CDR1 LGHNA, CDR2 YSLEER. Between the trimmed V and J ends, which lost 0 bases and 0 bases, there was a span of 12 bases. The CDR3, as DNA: TGCGCCAGCAGCCAAGATTTGGGAGGGGGCTCCTACGAGCAGTACTTC. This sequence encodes CASSQDLGGGSYEQYF.

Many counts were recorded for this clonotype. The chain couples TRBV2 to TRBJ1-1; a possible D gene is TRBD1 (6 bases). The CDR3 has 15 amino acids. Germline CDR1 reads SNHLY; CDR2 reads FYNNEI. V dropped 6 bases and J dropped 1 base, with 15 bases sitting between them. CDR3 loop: CASSGGKGGNTEAFF. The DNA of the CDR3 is TGTGCCAGCAGCGGAGGGAAGGGGGGGAACACTGAAGCTTTCTTT.

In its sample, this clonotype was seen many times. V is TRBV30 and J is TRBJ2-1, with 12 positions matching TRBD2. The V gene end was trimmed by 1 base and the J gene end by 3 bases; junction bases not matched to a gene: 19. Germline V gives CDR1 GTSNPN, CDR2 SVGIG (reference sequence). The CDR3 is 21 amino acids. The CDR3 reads CAWSGPARLAGACLFYNEQFF. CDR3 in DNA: TGTGCCTGGAGTGGACCCGCCCGACTAGCGGGGGCCTGCTTGTTCTACAATGAGCAGTTCTTC.

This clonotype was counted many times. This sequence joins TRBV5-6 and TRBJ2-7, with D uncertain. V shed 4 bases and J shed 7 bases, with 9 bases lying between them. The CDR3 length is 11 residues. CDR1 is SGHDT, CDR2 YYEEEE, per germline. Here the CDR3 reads CASSAGWEQYF. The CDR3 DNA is TGTGCCAGCAGCGCTGGGTGGGAGCAGTACTTC.

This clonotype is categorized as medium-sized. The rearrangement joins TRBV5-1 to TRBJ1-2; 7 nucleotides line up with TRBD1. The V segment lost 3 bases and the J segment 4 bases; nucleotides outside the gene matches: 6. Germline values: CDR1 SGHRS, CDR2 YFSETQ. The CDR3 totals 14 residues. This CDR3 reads CASSSMAGGYGYTF. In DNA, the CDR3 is TGCGCCAGCAGCTCCATGGCAGGGGGCTATGGCTACACCTTC.

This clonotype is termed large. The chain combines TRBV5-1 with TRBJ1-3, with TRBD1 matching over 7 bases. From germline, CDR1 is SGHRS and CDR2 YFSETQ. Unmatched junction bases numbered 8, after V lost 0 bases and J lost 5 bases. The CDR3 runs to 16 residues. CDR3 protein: CASSLAAAGGRNTIYF. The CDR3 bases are TGCGCCAGCAGCTTGGCCGCGGCAGGGGGAAGAAACACCATATATTTT.

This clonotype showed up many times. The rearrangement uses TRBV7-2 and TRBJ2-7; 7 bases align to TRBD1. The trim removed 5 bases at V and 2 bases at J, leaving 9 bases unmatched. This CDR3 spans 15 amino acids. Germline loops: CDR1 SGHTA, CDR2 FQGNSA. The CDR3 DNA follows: TGTGCCAGCAGCACGCAGGGGGTCGGGGCCTACGAGCAGTACTTC. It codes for CASSTQGVGAYEQYF. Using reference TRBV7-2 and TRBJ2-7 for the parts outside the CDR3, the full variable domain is GAGVSQSPSNKVTEKGKDVELRCDPISGHTALYWYRQSLGQGLEFLIYFQGNSAPDKSGLPSDRFSAERTGGSVSTLTIQRTQQEDSAVYLCASSTQGVGAYEQYFGPGTRLTVT.

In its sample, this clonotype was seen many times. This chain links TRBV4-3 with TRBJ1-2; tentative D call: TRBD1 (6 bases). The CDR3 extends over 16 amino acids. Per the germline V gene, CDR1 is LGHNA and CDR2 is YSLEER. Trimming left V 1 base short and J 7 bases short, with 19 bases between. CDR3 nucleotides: TGCGCCAGCAGCCAAGGTTTGGGTGCAGGGGTGCGTGGCTACACCTTC. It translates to CASSQGLGAGVRGYTF.

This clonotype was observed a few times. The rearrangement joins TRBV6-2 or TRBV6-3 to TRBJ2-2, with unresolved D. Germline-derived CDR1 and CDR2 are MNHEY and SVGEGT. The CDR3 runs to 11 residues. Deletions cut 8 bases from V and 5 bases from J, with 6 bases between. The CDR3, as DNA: TGTGCCAGCGCAGATACCGGGGAGCTGTTTTTT. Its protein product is CASADTGELFF.

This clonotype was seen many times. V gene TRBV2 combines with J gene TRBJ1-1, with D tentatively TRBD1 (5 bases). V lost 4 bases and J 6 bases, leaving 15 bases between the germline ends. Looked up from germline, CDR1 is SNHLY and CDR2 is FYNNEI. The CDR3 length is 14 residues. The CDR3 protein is CASSAALGAAEAFF. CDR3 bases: TGTGCCAGCAGTGCCGCCCTAGGGGCCGCTGAAGCTTTCTTT.

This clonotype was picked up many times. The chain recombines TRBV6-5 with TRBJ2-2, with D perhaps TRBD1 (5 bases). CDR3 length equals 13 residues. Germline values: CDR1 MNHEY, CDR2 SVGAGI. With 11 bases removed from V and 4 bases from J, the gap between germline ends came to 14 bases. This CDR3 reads CAGGAGPTGELFF. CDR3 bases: TGTGCCGGTGGGGCAGGGCCCACCGGGGAGCTGTTTTTT.

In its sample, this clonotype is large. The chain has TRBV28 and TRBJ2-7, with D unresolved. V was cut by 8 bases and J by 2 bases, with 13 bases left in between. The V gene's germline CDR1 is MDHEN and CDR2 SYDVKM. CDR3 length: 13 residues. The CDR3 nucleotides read TGTGCCAGCCGGGTCGAGGAGCCCTACGAGCAGTACTTC. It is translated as CASRVEEPYEQYF.

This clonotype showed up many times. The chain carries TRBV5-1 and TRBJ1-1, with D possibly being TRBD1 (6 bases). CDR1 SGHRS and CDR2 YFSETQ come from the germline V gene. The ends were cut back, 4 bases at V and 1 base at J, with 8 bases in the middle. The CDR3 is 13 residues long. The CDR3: CASSVGGNTEAFF. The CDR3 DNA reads TGCGCCAGCAGCGTAGGGGGGAACACTGAAGCTTTCTTT. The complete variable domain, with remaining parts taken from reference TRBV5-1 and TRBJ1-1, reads KAGVTQTPRYLIKTRGQQVTLSCSPISGHRSVSWYQQTPGQGLQFLFEYFSETQRNKGNFPGRFSGRQFSNSRSEMNVSTLELGDSALYLCASSVGGNTEAFFGQGTRLTVV.

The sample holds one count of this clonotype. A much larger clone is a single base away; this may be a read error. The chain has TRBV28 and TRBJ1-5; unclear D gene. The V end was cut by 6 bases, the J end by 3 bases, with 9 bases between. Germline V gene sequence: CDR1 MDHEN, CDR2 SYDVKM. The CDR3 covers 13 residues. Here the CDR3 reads CASRRWDNQPQHF. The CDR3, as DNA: TGTGCCAGCAGAAGGTGGGACAATCAGCCCCAGCATTTT.

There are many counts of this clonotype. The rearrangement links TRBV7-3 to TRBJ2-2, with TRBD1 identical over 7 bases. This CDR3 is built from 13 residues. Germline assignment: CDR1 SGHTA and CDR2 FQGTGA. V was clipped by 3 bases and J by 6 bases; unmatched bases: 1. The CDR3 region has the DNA TGTGCCAGCAGCTTGACAGGGTCCGGGGAGCTGTTTTTT. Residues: CASSLTGSGELFF.

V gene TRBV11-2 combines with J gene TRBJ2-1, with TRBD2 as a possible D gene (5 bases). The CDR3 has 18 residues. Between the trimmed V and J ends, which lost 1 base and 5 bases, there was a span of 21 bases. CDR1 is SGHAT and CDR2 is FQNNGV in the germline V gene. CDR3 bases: TGTGCCAGCAGCTTAGTGACGGCGGGTGTCAGGCGTGACAATGAGCAGTTCTTC. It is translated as CASSLVTAGVRRDNEQFF.

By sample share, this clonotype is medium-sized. This CDR3 is CASSLAVGQGARVDTEAFF. CDR3 sequence (DNA): TGTGCCAGCAGCTTAGCGGTAGGACAGGGGGCTAGAGTGGACACTGAAGCTTTCTTT. The V gene is TRBV7-9, the J gene TRBJ1-1; TRBD1 aligns across 11 bases. The CDR3 totals 19 residues. The V gene's germline CDR1 is SEHNR and CDR2 FQNEAQ (reference sequence). V lost 0 bases, J lost 3 bases, and 12 bases stayed unmatched.

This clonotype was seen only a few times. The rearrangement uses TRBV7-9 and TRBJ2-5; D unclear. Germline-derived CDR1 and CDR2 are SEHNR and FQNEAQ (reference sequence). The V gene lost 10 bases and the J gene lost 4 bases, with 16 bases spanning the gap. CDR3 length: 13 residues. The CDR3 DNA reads TGTGCCATCCTGCTGAGTACGCCAGAGACCCAGTACTTC. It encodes CAILLSTPETQYF.

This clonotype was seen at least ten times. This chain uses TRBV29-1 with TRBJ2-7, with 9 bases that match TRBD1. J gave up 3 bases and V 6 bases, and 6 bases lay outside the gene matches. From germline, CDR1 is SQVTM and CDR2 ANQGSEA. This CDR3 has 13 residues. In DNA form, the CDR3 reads TGCAGCGTCCCAGGGACAGGGATCTACGAGCAGTACTTC. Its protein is CSVPGTGIYEQYF.

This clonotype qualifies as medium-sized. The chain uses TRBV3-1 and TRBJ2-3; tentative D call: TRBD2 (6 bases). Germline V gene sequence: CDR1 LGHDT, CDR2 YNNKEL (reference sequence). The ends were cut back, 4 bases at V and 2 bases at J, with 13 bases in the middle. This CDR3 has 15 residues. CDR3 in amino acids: CASSPWTTHTDTQYF. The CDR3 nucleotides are TGTGCCAGCAGCCCTTGGACTACACACACAGATACGCAGTATTTT.